The 9 T cell receptor beta chains in this list originate from one sample, sequenced in a study of blood T cell repertoires in COVID-19. Data came from immunoSEQ multiplex PCR; TCRdb stores just in-frame clones and leaves some out. Among 400,000 to 450,000 clones, approximately 88% were seen once, and the ten largest hold around 13%. Sequencing was carried out using peripheral blood. The receptors were gathered from a woman aged 50 to 60 with COVID-19, enrolled during active disease.

The chain employs TRBV30 and TRBJ1-1, with D unresolved. With 7 bases removed from V and 1 base from J, the gap between germline ends came to 16 bases. CDR1 and CDR2 (germline): GTSNPN, SVGIG (reference sequence). This CDR3 contains 14 residues. Here the CDR3 DNA reads TGTGCCTTCTTTGGAGGCGCAGGGAACACTGAAGCTTTCTTT. It translates to CAFFGGAGNTEAFF.

The rearrangement uses TRBV3-1 (or the pseudogene TRBV3-2) and TRBJ1-1; D possibly corresponds to TRBD1 (6 bases). CDR1 is LGHDT and CDR2 is YNNKEL in the germline V gene (reference sequence). Trimming stripped 3 bases from V and 3 bases from J, with 11 bases between. The CDR3 loop spans 14 amino acids. CDR3 DNA: TGTGCCAGCAGCCATATAAACAGGGACACTGAAGCTTTCTTT. Translating it yields CASSHINRDTEAFF.

The chain employs TRBV19 and TRBJ1-5, with 9 bases fitting TRBD1. Germline trimming cut 8 bases from V and 6 bases from J; bases unmatched to any gene: 8. This CDR3 spans 14 amino acids. The germline V gene encodes CDR1 LNHDA and CDR2 SQIVND (reference sequence). The CDR3 loop reads CASATGGASQPQHF. In DNA, the CDR3 is TGTGCCAGTGCCACAGGGGGCGCAAGTCAGCCCCAGCATTTT.

The V and J genes are TRBV19 and TRBJ1-3, with 7 bases identical to TRBD1. V lost 7 bases to trimming and J lost 0 bases; unmatched junction nucleotides: 6. The CDR3 is 15 residues long. In germline, CDR1 is LNHDA, CDR2 SQIVND (reference sequence). CDR3 in DNA: TGTGCCAGTACCCTGGGGACAGCCTCTGGAAACACCATATATTTT. This sequence encodes CASTLGTASGNTIYF.

The chain recombines TRBV5-4 with TRBJ2-3; D is unresolved. Trimming pared 4 bases from V and 6 bases from J, leaving 9 bases between. The germline V gene has CDR1 SGHNT and CDR2 YYREEE (reference sequence). This CDR3 is built from 12 residues. This CDR3 reads CASSGEADTQYF. As DNA, the CDR3 is TGTGCCAGCAGCGGTGAGGCGGATACGCAGTATTTT.

This clone was picked up a small number of times. V and J are TRBV29-1 and TRBJ1-1; no reliable D call. Germline V CDR1 and CDR2: SQVTM, ANQGSEA. Trimming took off 7 bases at V and 10 bases at J, with 16 bases between the two ends. CDR3 length: 11 amino acids. CDR3 coding DNA: TGCAGCGAAACGACTTCCGGGGTAGCTTTCTTT. As protein: CSETTSGVAFF. Full variable domain (remainder filled in from reference TRBV29-1 and TRBJ1-1): SAVISQKPSRDICQRGTSLTIQCQVDSQVTMMFWYRQQPGQSLTLIATANQGSEATYESGFVIDKFPISRPNLTFSTLTVSNMSPEDSSIYLCSETTSGVAFFGQGTRLTVV.

The chain recombines TRBV11-2 with TRBJ1-6, with D perhaps matching TRBD1 (6 bases). The CDR3 runs 19 residues. V gave up 1 base and J gave up 2 bases, with 18 bases separating them. Germline V gene sequence: CDR1 SGHAT, CDR2 FQNNGV. CDR3 amino acids: CASSLAGRQGNAYNSPLHF. The CDR3 bases are TGTGCCAGCAGCTTAGCAGGTCGGCAGGGGAACGCCTATAATTCACCCCTCCACTTT. Drawing the rest from reference TRBV11-2 and TRBJ1-6, the complete variable domain is EAGVAQSPRYKIIEKRQSVAFWCNPISGHATLYWYQQILGQGPKLLIQFQNNGVVDDSQLPKDRFSAERLKGVDSTLKIQPAKLEDSAVYLCASSLAGRQGNAYNSPLHFGNGTRLTVT.

The rearrangement links TRBV10-2 to TRBJ1-4, with D perhaps matching TRBD1 (5 bases). V dropped 0 bases and J dropped 7 bases, with 12 bases sitting between them. In germline, CDR1 is WSHSY, CDR2 SAAADI. The CDR3 consists of 15 residues. CDR3 sequence: CASSESQGIGEKLFF. DNA for the CDR3: TGCGCCAGCAGTGAGTCGCAGGGAATCGGTGAAAAACTGTTTTTT.

This clone was recorded once. The rearrangement links TRBV27 to TRBJ2-6; 14 nucleotides agree with TRBD2. This CDR3 comprises 19 residues. The germline V gene encodes CDR1 MNHEY and CDR2 SMNVEV (reference sequence). Trimming cost V 4 bases and J 0 bases; bases outside gene matches: 5. The CDR3 is CASSSGTSGGLSGANVLTF. DNA for the CDR3: TGTGCCAGCAGTTCCGGGACTAGCGGGGGCCTCTCTGGGGCCAACGTCCTGACTTTC.